The 18 T cell receptor beta chains listed next were all sequenced from one sample in a study of blood T cell repertoires in COVID-19. This table comes from immunoSEQ multiplex PCR, and its TCRdb copy is limited to in-frame clones, with some not included. The table includes hundreds of thousands of clones, 85% to 90% detected once. Sequences were obtained from PBMCs or T cells enriched from blood (not recorded which). These TCRs come from a man between 18 and 35 years old who had recovered from COVID-19.

The chain has TRBV3-1 (or the pseudogene TRBV3-2) and TRBJ1-2, with TRBD1 as a possible D gene (6 bases). Looked up from germline, CDR1 is LGHDT and CDR2 is YNNKEL (reference sequence). The ends were cut back, 4 bases at V and 7 bases at J, with 10 bases in the middle. The CDR3 is 12 amino acids. CDR3 DNA: TGTGCCAGCAGCCCCGGGACATCTGGCTACACCTTC. Translated: CASSPGTSGYTF.

The rearrangement links TRBV7-3 to TRBJ1-2, with D possibly matching TRBD1 (5 bases). This CDR3 is 15 amino acids long. CDR1 SGHTA and CDR2 FQGTGA come from the germline V gene. The V end was cut by 5 bases, the J end by 4 bases, with 17 bases between. The CDR3 bases are TGTGCCAGCAGCGTACGGGAGGGGTCGGGCTATGGCTACACCTTC. It specifies CASSVREGSGYGYTF.

The rearrangement joins TRBV18 to TRBJ2-2, with 7 bases matching TRBD2. The CDR3 runs to 14 residues. Germline trimming cut 5 bases from V and 3 bases from J; bases unmatched to any gene: 3. Germline lookup yields CDR1 KGHSH and CDR2 LQKENI. The CDR3 nucleotides are TGTGCCAGCTCAGGTCTAGCGGACACCGGGGAGCTGTTTTTT. It yields the protein CASSGLADTGELFF.

The table lists this clone with a few counts. The gene calls are TRBV6-1 and TRBJ2-7; 7 bases fit TRBD2. Germline-derived CDR1 and CDR2 are MNHNS and SASEGT. The V gene end was trimmed by 1 base and the J gene end by 0 bases; junction bases not matched to a gene: 3. The CDR3 is 15 amino acids. This CDR3 is CASSEEGGVSYEQYF. For the CDR3, the DNA is TGTGCCAGCAGTGAAGAGGGAGGGGTCTCCTACGAGCAGTACTTC.

J is TRBJ1-2 and V is TRBV19; D unresolved. CDR1 is LNHDA and CDR2 is SQIVND in the germline V gene (reference sequence). The CDR3 has 13 amino acids. The ends were cut back, 7 bases at V and 3 bases at J, with 12 bases in the middle. CDR3 DNA: TGTGCCAGTAACCCCCCTACCTACTATGGCTACACCTTC. Translated, it gives CASNPPTYYGYTF.

This clone was observed once. V is TRBV7-2 and J is TRBJ1-6, with TRBD1 as a possible D gene (6 bases). Germline assignment: CDR1 SGHTA and CDR2 FQGNSA. The CDR3 sequence is 15 residues long. V lost 1 base, J lost 7 bases, and 11 bases lay in between. CDR3 coding DNA: TGTGCCAGCAGCTTAGTCACAGGGTCGAATTCACCCCTCCACTTT. This gives the protein CASSLVTGSNSPLHF.

This clone appeared a single time. The chain couples TRBV19 to TRBJ2-1; 11 nucleotides line up with TRBD2. This CDR3 spans 18 amino acids. V dropped 3 bases and J dropped 3; count of bases not matched to a gene: 10. Germline CDR1 is LNHDA and CDR2 is SQIVND (reference sequence). CDR3 coding DNA: TGTGCCAGTAGTATCGGGCTAGCGGGAGGACGAGTCTACAATGAGCAGTTCTTC. This codes for CASSIGLAGGRVYNEQFF.

CDR3 region: CASSLAGGINQPQHF. The CDR3 coding sequence is TGTGCCAGCAGCTTAGCTGGAGGGATAAATCAGCCCCAGCATTTT. This rearrangement joins TRBV7-9 to TRBJ1-5; no definite D call. Between the trimmed V and J ends, which lost 0 bases and 4 bases, there was a span of 10 bases. Germline CDR1 SEHNR, CDR2 FQNEAQ (reference sequence). This CDR3 contains 15 residues. Full variable domain (outside the CDR3, taken from reference TRBV7-9 and TRBJ1-5): DTGVSQNPRHKITKRGQNVTFRCDPISEHNRLYWYRQTLGQGPEFLTYFQNEAQLEKSRLLSDRFSAERPKGSFSTLEIQRTEQGDSAMYLCASSLAGGINQPQHFGDGTRLSIL.

This chain uses TRBV5-5 with TRBJ1-5, with D tentatively TRBD1 (5 bases). The length of the CDR3 is 15 residues. Per the germline V gene, CDR1 is SGHKS and CDR2 is YYEKEE (reference sequence). V dropped 4 bases and J dropped 0 bases, with 11 bases sitting between them. The CDR3 DNA sequence: TGTGCCAGCAGCGTCAGGGCAGATAGCAATCAGCCCCAGCATTTT. Protein product: CASSVRADSNQPQHF.

V gene TRBV7-8 combines with J gene TRBJ2-5; the D gene is possibly TRBD1 (5 bases). The CDR3 spans 15 residues. Trimming took 3 bases from V and 2 from J, leaving 13 bases between them. Germline V CDR1 and CDR2: SGHVS, FQNEAQ. The DNA for the CDR3 is TGTGCCAGCAGCTTGTGGGGCAGTCTTCAAGAGACCCAGTACTTC. This gives the protein CASSLWGSLQETQYF.

This clone was detected only once. The chain couples TRBV28 to TRBJ2-5, with 8 nucleotides matching TRBD1. Per germline, CDR1 MDHEN and CDR2 SYDVKM. This CDR3 has 17 amino acids. Losses at the gene ends were 3 bases for V and 3 bases for J; bases not matched to a gene: 12. The DNA of the CDR3 is TGTGCCAGCAGTTTTGGGGGTATAGCAGGGGGCAAAGAGACCCAGTACTTC. Amino acids: CASSFGGIAGGKETQYF.

V usage is TRBV20-1 and J usage is TRBJ2-3; 7 bases agree with TRBD2. Germline values: CDR1 DFQATT, CDR2 SNEGSKA (reference sequence). The V and J ends lost 3 bases and 5 bases, in that order; junction bases with no gene match: 8. This CDR3 is built from 14 residues. CDR3 loop: CSASEAGVQDTQYF. The CDR3 DNA is TGCAGTGCTAGTGAGGCGGGAGTACAAGATACGCAGTATTTT.

This clone turned up a few times. The chain couples TRBV4-2 to TRBJ2-7; no clear D gene. This CDR3 has 13 amino acids. Germline V gene data show CDR1 as LGHNA and CDR2 as YNFKEQ. Trimming pared 0 bases from V and 6 bases from J, leaving 9 bases between. The CDR3 loop reads CASSQDLESEQYF. The CDR3 nucleotides read TGTGCCAGCAGCCAAGATCTAGAATCCGAGCAGTACTTC.

The chain couples TRBV2 to TRBJ2-7; TRBD1 agrees at 9 bases. Germline V CDR1 and CDR2: SNHLY, FYNNEI. This CDR3 comprises 16 residues. The V gene end was trimmed by 6 bases and the J gene end by 3 bases; junction bases not matched to a gene: 12. CDR3 in amino acids: CASRPQNRDRVYEQYF. CDR3 DNA sequence: TGTGCCAGCAGGCCACAAAACCGGGACAGGGTCTACGAGCAGTACTTC.

V and J are TRBV6-5 and TRBJ1-1; 9 positions agree with TRBD1. Trimming took 6 bases from V and 11 from J; bases not matched to a gene: 16. Germline V CDR1 and CDR2: MNHEY, SVGAGI. The CDR3 extends over 15 amino acids. The CDR3 loop reads CASRGTGIAFKWAFF. The CDR3 DNA is TGTGCCAGCAGAGGGACAGGGATCGCGTTTAAGTGGGCTTTCTTT.

The V call is TRBV11-2, the J call TRBJ2-5; 8 positions match TRBD1. The CDR3 covers 14 residues. Unmatched junction bases numbered 4, after V lost 5 bases and J lost 2 bases. CDR1 and CDR2 (germline): SGHAT, FQNNGV. CDR3 nucleotides: TGTGCCAGCAGCCCCGGACAGGGTCAAGAGACCCAGTACTTC. Protein product: CASSPGQGQETQYF. Together with reference TRBV11-2 and TRBJ2-5, the CDR3 gives the full variable domain: EAGVAQSPRYKIIEKRQSVAFWCNPISGHATLYWYQQILGQGPKLLIQFQNNGVVDDSQLPKDRFSAERLKGVDSTLKIQPAKLEDSAVYLCASSPGQGQETQYFGPGTRLLVL.

The V call is TRBV6-2 or TRBV6-3, the J call TRBJ2-7; D call uncertain. CDR1 MNHEY and CDR2 SVGEGT come from the germline V gene. Between the trimmed V and J ends, which lost 6 bases and 0 bases, there was a span of 9 bases. The CDR3 runs to 13 residues. The CDR3 is CASSGTYSYEQYF. In DNA, the CDR3 is TGTGCCAGCAGCGGTACATACTCCTACGAGCAGTACTTC.

Here the CDR3 reads CASSQGQRGNGYTF. The CDR3 DNA reads as TGCGCCAGCAGCCAAGGACAACGGGGGAATGGCTACACCTTC. The chain is built from TRBV4-3 and TRBJ1-2; weak D call: TRBD1 (5 bases). Germline V lookup: CDR1 LGHNA, CDR2 YSLEER. V dropped 1 base and J dropped 6 bases, with 12 bases sitting between them. CDR3 size: 14 residues.